The 18 T cell receptor beta chains below were found in one sample sequenced in a study of human T cells and chemical hapten exposure. Time point noted: patch test 3, about 24 weeks after DPC sensitization. Documented treatment: therapeutic diphenylcyclopropenone sensitization with weekly scalp DPC. Via MiXCR, TCRdb re-called the RACE reads, giving one row per CDR3 protein. This table holds 210,000 or so distinct CDR3 sequences, around 25% found once. The sequences come from whole blood, collected in connection with sensitization to the hapten diphenylcyclopropenone (DPC). Receptors were obtained from a woman in her forties with alopecia areata. Some clones in this sample may be carry-over from other donors' samples.

The CDR3 loop is CASSQVSGRVYEQYF. DNA of the CDR3: TGCGCCAGCAGCCAAGTGAGCGGGAGAGTATACGAGCAGTACTTC. The rearrangement links TRBV4-1 to TRBJ2-7, with TRBD2 matching over 8 bases. Germline V gene lookup returns CDR1 MGHRA and CDR2 YSYEKL. J was trimmed by 4 bases and V by 1 base; bases with no gene match: 6. The CDR3 runs to 15 residues.

This clonotype was detected only a few times. The rearrangement links TRBV6-2 or TRBV6-3 to TRBJ2-7; D not resolved. V lost 2 bases and J 7 bases, leaving 9 bases between the germline ends. This CDR3 is built from 12 residues. Germline CDR1 MNHEY, CDR2 SVGEGT. This chain's CDR3 is CASSYSYLEQYF. In DNA, the CDR3 is TGTGCCAGCAGTTACAGTTACCTTGAGCAGTACTTC.

There are a few counts of this clonotype. The gene calls are TRBV6-2 or TRBV6-3 and TRBJ1-2; a possible D gene is TRBD1 (6 bases). Germline CDR1 and CDR2: MNHEY and SVGEGT. With 6 bases removed from V and 6 bases from J, the gap between germline ends came to 14 bases. The CDR3 has 13 residues. CDR3 coding DNA: TGTGCCAGCAGAACCAGGGGATTTAATGGCTACACCTTC. Its protein product is CASRTRGFNGYTF.

This clonotype was seen a few times. The chain uses TRBV28 and TRBJ1-1; 7 positions agree with TRBD1. Germline values: CDR1 MDHEN, CDR2 SYDVKM. The CDR3 is made up of 14 amino acids. Trimming removed 6 bases from V and 2 bases from J; junction bases left unmatched: 6. The CDR3 DNA follows: TGTGCCAGCAGCCGGGGACAGCTCAACACTGAAGCTTTCTTT. Translated: CASSRGQLNTEAFF.

This clonotype was observed a few times. This rearrangement joins TRBV12-3 or TRBV12-4 to TRBJ1-1; D is unresolved. This CDR3 has 12 residues. V was shortened by 5 bases and J by 11 bases, with 15 bases between the two germline ends. The CDR3 spells CASSRFKAEAFF. CDR3 DNA: TGTGCCAGCAGTCGTTTCAAGGCGGAGGCTTTCTTT.

The chain employs TRBV10-3 and TRBJ2-5; D not resolved. V was clipped by 6 bases and J by 2 bases, with 10 bases between them. The CDR3 has 13 residues. Germline CDR1 ENHRY, CDR2 SYGVKD. CDR3 bases: TGTGCCATCAGCCTAACCGGGCAAGAGACCCAGTACTTC. Protein product: CAISLTGQETQYF.

This chain connects TRBV12-3 or TRBV12-4 to TRBJ2-1; D is possibly TRBD2 (6 bases). With 1 base removed from V and 12 bases from J, the gap between germline ends came to 10 bases. The CDR3 totals 12 residues. CDR3 protein: CASSLGDSRQFF. The CDR3 region has the DNA TGTGCCAGCAGTTTAGGGGACTCGAGGCAGTTCTTC.

The V and J genes are TRBV20-1 and TRBJ2-3, with a weak D call TRBD2 (6 bases). Trimming stripped 0 bases from V and 1 base from J, with 14 bases between. This CDR3 region has 16 residues. The V gene's germline CDR1 is DFQATT and CDR2 SNEGSKA (reference sequence). The CDR3 nucleotides read TGCAGTGCTAGAGATTTTAGGCGGGGAGGCACAGATACGCAGTATTTT. Translation: CSARDFRRGGTDTQYF.

Many counts were recorded for this clonotype. The chain recombines TRBV24-1 with TRBJ2-3; 9 bases agree with TRBD2. The CDR3 contains 16 residues. Trimming took 4 bases from V and 5 from J; bases not matched to a gene: 9. Germline CDR1 KGHDR, CDR2 SFDVKD. CDR3 in DNA: TGTGCCACCAGTGACACTAGCGGGCGACTAGGAGATACGCAGTATTTT. It translates to CATSDTSGRLGDTQYF.

This chain uses TRBV4-2 with TRBJ1-1, with 10 bases fitting TRBD1. The J segment lost 0 bases and the V segment lost 5 bases, leaving 6 bases of the junction unmatched. The CDR3 loop spans 16 amino acids. Germline lookup yields CDR1 LGHNA and CDR2 YNFKEQ. The CDR3, as DNA: TGTGCCAGCAGCTCCAGGACAGGGGGGCTGAACACTGAAGCTTTCTTT. Its protein product is CASSSRTGGLNTEAFF.

This clonotype came up a few times. V gene TRBV28 combines with J gene TRBJ2-5; perhaps TRBD2 as D (8 bases). This CDR3 region has 17 residues. Trimming removed 4 bases from V and 5 bases from J, with 23 bases in between. Per the germline V gene, CDR1 is MDHEN and CDR2 is SYDVKM. The CDR3 sequence: CASSYRLAIQGDETQYF. DNA for the CDR3: TGTGCCAGCAGTTATCGACTAGCGATCCAGGGGGATGAGACCCAGTACTTC.

V usage is TRBV6-5 and J usage is TRBJ1-2, with TRBD1 matching over 7 bases. Germline V CDR1 and CDR2: MNHEY, SVGAGI. Trimming cost V 6 bases and J 4 bases; bases outside gene matches: 11. The CDR3 has 15 residues. This CDR3 is CASSQRRGSSYGYTF. The CDR3, as DNA: TGTGCCAGCAGCCAACGCAGGGGGAGCTCCTATGGCTACACCTTC.

The gene calls are TRBV5-4 and TRBJ2-4; D possibly corresponds to TRBD2 (6 bases). Trimming took 0 bases from V and 14 from J, leaving 21 bases between them. Per the germline V gene, CDR1 is SGHNT and CDR2 is YYREEE (reference sequence). There are 15 residues in the CDR3. The CDR3 loop reads CASSLGTTRTGAEYF. The CDR3 DNA sequence: TGTGCCAGCAGCTTGGGGACTACTCGAACCGGGGCGGAGTACTTC. Supplemented by reference TRBV5-4 and TRBJ2-4, the full variable domain reads ETGVTQSPTHLIKTRGQQVTLRCSSQSGHNTVSWYQQALGQGPQFIFQYYREEENGRGNFPPRFSGLQFPNYSSELNVNALELDDSALYLCASSLGTTRTGAEYFGAGTRLSVL.

This rearrangement joins TRBV9 to TRBJ2-1; D not resolved. The CDR3 runs to 13 residues. CDR1 is SGDLS, CDR2 YYNGEE, per germline. V lost 4 bases and J 9 bases, leaving 14 bases between the germline ends. The DNA of the CDR3 is TGTGCCAGCAGCCCCCTCGGCAGGAGTGAGCAGTTCTTC. It codes for CASSPLGRSEQFF.

This chain uses TRBV5-4 with TRBJ1-2; no definite D call. This CDR3 is built from 14 residues. In germline, CDR1 is SGHNT, CDR2 YYREEE (reference sequence). The ends were cut back, 0 bases at V and 4 bases at J, with 10 bases in the middle. The chain's CDR3 is CASSLVEIPYGYTF. The CDR3 nucleotides read TGTGCCAGCAGCTTGGTCGAGATACCCTATGGCTACACCTTC.

The rearrangement uses TRBV2 and TRBJ2-3, with unresolved D. This CDR3 is 11 amino acids long. Germline V gene data show CDR1 as SNHLY and CDR2 as FYNNEI. Trimming shortened V by 6 bases and J by 8 bases, and 9 bases separated the two germline ends. The CDR3 spells CASSSTRTQYF. The CDR3 bases are TGTGCCAGCAGCTCGACGCGTACGCAGTATTTT.

V and J are TRBV6-5 and TRBJ1-5; TRBD1 matches at 7 bases. V dropped 6 bases and J dropped 4; count of bases not matched to a gene: 6. This CDR3 spans 14 amino acids. Germline loops: CDR1 MNHEY, CDR2 SVGAGI. In nucleotides, the CDR3 is TGTGCCAGCAGGACGACAGGGACTAATCAGCCCCAGCATTTT. It translates to CASRTTGTNQPQHF.

This clonotype came up a few times. This chain joins TRBV6-2 or TRBV6-3 and TRBJ2-2, with 8 bases matching TRBD2. Trimming removed 5 bases from V and 7 bases from J; junction bases left unmatched: 6. CDR3 length: 14 residues. Germline loops: CDR1 MNHEY, CDR2 SVGEGT. The CDR3 nucleotides read TGTGCCAGCAGTCAGGGACTAGAAAGCGGGGAGCTGTTTTTT. This encodes CASSQGLESGELFF.